The 28 T cell receptor beta chains reported below all come from one sample, sequenced in a study of shared T cell receptors in the human thymus. Sequencing used immunoSEQ multiplex PCR; TCRdb keeps in-frame clones, though not all of them. This sample has hundreds of thousands of clones, with 85% to 90% found just once. The same sample was also studied in work on human thymus T cells.

The specimen was thymocytes. Source of these receptors: a boy under three years old with a congenital heart defect.

J is TRBJ2-1 and V is TRBV5-1, with 14 bases aligning to TRBD2. The V gene end was trimmed by 7 bases and the J gene end by 5 bases; junction bases not matched to a gene: 8. This CDR3 is built from 16 residues. Germline CDR1 SGHRS, CDR2 YFSETQ. This CDR3 reads CASRPGTSGGNNEQFF. In DNA form, the CDR3 reads TGCGCCAGCCGTCCCGGGACTAGCGGGGGAAACAATGAGCAGTTCTTC.

This chain uses TRBV19 with TRBJ2-5; the D gene is possibly TRBD2 (7 bases). The V end was cut by 5 bases, the J end by 2 bases, with 24 bases between. The CDR3 length is 18 residues. Germline V lookup: CDR1 LNHDA, CDR2 SQIVND (reference sequence). The CDR3 coding sequence is TGTGCCAGTAGTCCCCGGGGGGCTAATCTTAAGACTCAAGAGACCCAGTACTTC. Translating it yields CASSPRGANLKTQETQYF.

CDR3 coding DNA: TGTGCCAGCAGTTTGTTCACAGGGAATCAGCCCCAGCATTTT. It yields the protein CASSLFTGNQPQHF. The chain uses TRBV27 and TRBJ1-5; D may be TRBD1 (6 bases). V gave up 3 bases and J gave up 4 bases, with 10 bases separating them. The CDR3 loop spans 14 amino acids. The germline V gene encodes CDR1 MNHEY and CDR2 SMNVEV (reference sequence).

This chain joins TRBV11-3 and TRBJ2-7; 9 bases match TRBD2. The germline CDR1 and CDR2 sequences are SGHNT and YENEEA. There are 14 residues in the CDR3. Trimming at V came to 1 base and at J to 5 bases, leaving 3 bases not matched to a gene. In DNA form, the CDR3 reads TGTGCCAGCAGCTTAGTAGCGGGAGTCCACGAGCAGTACTTC. Translation gives CASSLVAGVHEQYF.

The count of this clone is one. This chain connects TRBV19 to TRBJ2-1; D is undetermined. CDR3 length equals 14 residues. Trimming cost V 7 bases and J 2 bases, with 12 bases left between them. The germline gives CDR1 LNHDA, CDR2 SQIVND (reference sequence). The CDR3 DNA follows: TGTGCCAGTAAGGAGCATGTAGCCTACAATGAGCAGTTCTTC. The encoded protein is CASKEHVAYNEQFF.

The chain is built from TRBV5-1 and TRBJ2-7; 14 bases line up with TRBD2. J gave up 3 bases and V 4 bases, and 15 bases lay outside the gene matches. The CDR3 contains 19 residues. Germline loops: CDR1 SGHRS, CDR2 YFSETQ. CDR3 in DNA: TGCGCCAGCAGCCACACCGGGACTAGCGGGAGATGGTTCCACTACGAGCAGTACTTC. It codes for CASSHTGTSGRWFHYEQYF.

The chain employs TRBV19 and TRBJ1-5, with no clear D. Trimming shortened V by 9 bases and J by 7 bases, and 19 bases separated the two germline ends. The CDR3 spans 14 residues. Germline V gene lookup returns CDR1 LNHDA and CDR2 SQIVND (reference sequence). The CDR3 sequence: CASEERGGGQPQHF. Here the CDR3 DNA reads TGTGCCAGCGAGGAACGGGGAGGAGGCCAGCCCCAGCATTTT.

This chain connects TRBV7-9 to TRBJ2-7, with D maybe TRBD2 (7 bases). Trimming removed 5 bases at V and 5 bases at J, with 16 bases between. Germline values: CDR1 SEHNR, CDR2 FQNEAQ (reference sequence). CDR3 length: 14 amino acids. CDR3 in amino acids: CASSLHREGDEQYF. For the CDR3, the DNA is TGTGCCAGCAGCCTACACAGGGAGGGGGACGAGCAGTACTTC.

The V call is TRBV7-9, the J call TRBJ1-4; D not certain. Trimming left V 1 base short and J 8 bases short, with 14 bases between. Per germline, CDR1 SEHNR and CDR2 FQNEAQ (reference sequence). The CDR3 length is 15 residues. Here the CDR3 reads CASSLDRGGEEKLFF. The CDR3 nucleotides read TGTGCCAGCAGCTTAGATCGGGGAGGAGAAGAAAAACTGTTTTTT.

The chain is built from TRBV4-3 and TRBJ2-7; 10 positions match TRBD2. Looked up from germline, CDR1 is LGHNA and CDR2 is YSLEER. The V gene end was trimmed by 10 bases and the J gene end by 4 bases; junction bases not matched to a gene: 16. The CDR3 has 16 amino acids. CDR3: CANLKRVAGGFYEQYF. CDR3 nucleotides: TGCGCCAACCTAAAGAGGGTAGCGGGAGGATTTTACGAGCAGTACTTC.

V is TRBV19 and J is TRBJ2-1; 8 nucleotides line up with TRBD2. CDR1 is LNHDA, CDR2 SQIVND, per germline (reference sequence). Unmatched junction bases numbered 5, after V lost 2 bases and J lost 2 bases. CDR3 length equals 16 residues. As DNA, the CDR3 is TGTGCCAGTAGTATAAAACTAGCGGTTCCCTACAATGAGCAGTTCTTC. Translation: CASSIKLAVPYNEQFF. Variable domain in full (rest from reference TRBV19 and TRBJ2-1): DGGITQSPKYLFRKEGQNVTLSCEQNLNHDAMYWYRQDPGQGLRLIYYSQIVNDFQKGDIAEGYSVSREKKESFPLTVTSAQKNPTAFYLCASSIKLAVPYNEQFFGPGTRLTVL.

In DNA, the CDR3 is TGCGCCAGCAGTGACCAAACCGAAGGGGAAGAGACCCAGTACTTC. This sequence encodes CASSDQTEGEETQYF. This rearrangement joins TRBV10-2 to TRBJ2-5; weak D call: TRBD1 (5 bases). The V gene lost 3 bases and the J gene lost 3 bases, with 14 bases spanning the gap. From germline, CDR1 is WSHSY and CDR2 SAAADI. The CDR3 consists of 15 residues.

The V call is TRBV21-1, the J call TRBJ2-1; the table's D call, TRBD2, was not checked against the DNA. TRBV21-1 corresponds to a pseudogene. This CDR3 is built from 19 residues. The CDR3 DNA follows: TGTGCCATCTCTAGGACTAGCGGTCCACGGGGCCCCTCCTACAATGAGCAGTTCTTC. Encoded protein: CAISRTSGPRGPSYNEQFF.

In this sample, this clone turned up once. This chain connects TRBV10-3 to TRBJ2-7, with 15 bases aligning to TRBD2. CDR3 length: 18 residues. Germline CDR1 is ENHRY and CDR2 is SYGVKD. Trimming took 6 bases from V and 0 from J; bases not matched to a gene: 9. The chain's CDR3 is CAIRKKGLAGGRSYEQYF. In DNA form, the CDR3 reads TGTGCCATCAGGAAAAAGGGACTAGCGGGAGGCCGCTCCTACGAGCAGTACTTC.

CDR3 in amino acids: CASSVWGTGANYGYTF. CDR3 nucleotide sequence: TGTGCCAGCAGCGTGTGGGGCACAGGGGCTAACTATGGCTACACCTTC. The J gene is TRBJ1-2, the V gene TRBV5-5; TRBD1 matches 7 bases. Germline CDR1 reads SGHKS; CDR2 reads YYEKEE (reference sequence). The length of the CDR3 is 16 residues. V shed 4 bases and J 0 bases; nucleotides not matched to a gene: 9.

The rearrangement links TRBV6-5 to TRBJ2-7; TRBD1 is a possible D gene (5 bases). The ends were cut back, 7 bases at V and 3 bases at J, with 16 bases in the middle. In germline, CDR1 is MNHEY, CDR2 SVGAGI. This CDR3 is built from 14 residues. In DNA, the CDR3 is TGTGCCAGCAAGGGGCGTGGCAGGGTCTACGAGCAGTACTTC. Translated, it gives CASKGRGRVYEQYF.

This clone has only one observation. The V and J genes are TRBV4-3 and TRBJ2-3; TRBD2 matches at 10 bases. The germline V gene has CDR1 LGHNA and CDR2 YSLEER. The CDR3 has 19 amino acids. Trimming took 1 base from V and 1 from J; bases not matched to a gene: 11. CDR3 amino acids: CASSQAILLGTSGTDTQYF. DNA of the CDR3: TGCGCCAGCAGCCAAGCCATCCTCTTGGGGACTAGCGGCACAGATACGCAGTATTTT.

The chain is built from TRBV27 and TRBJ2-3; perhaps TRBD2 as D (6 bases). Germline lookup yields CDR1 MNHEY and CDR2 SMNVEV (reference sequence). The CDR3 runs 18 residues. V lost 5 bases and J 4 bases, leaving 25 bases between the germline ends. This CDR3 is CASSPLWRGEDQADTQYF. CDR3 nucleotide sequence: TGTGCCAGCAGTCCTCTCTGGAGGGGAGAAGATCAGGCAGATACGCAGTATTTT.

The CDR3 DNA is TGTGCCAGCAGTTTAGGGGGACAGTCGAACAATCAGCCCCAGCATTTT. Protein: CASSLGGQSNNQPQHF. The chain joins TRBV28 to TRBJ1-5; 7 positions agree with TRBD1. Germline V gene lookup returns CDR1 MDHEN and CDR2 SYDVKM. The CDR3 consists of 16 residues. J was trimmed by 3 bases and V by 2 bases; bases with no gene match: 7.

V usage is TRBV6-6 and J usage is TRBJ2-3; 15 nucleotides match TRBD2. Losses at the gene ends were 7 bases for V and 5 bases for J; bases not matched to a gene: 7. The germline CDR1 and CDR2 sequences are MNHNY and SVGAGI (reference sequence). The CDR3 has 16 residues. The DNA of the CDR3 is TGTGCCAGCACTTCCGGGACTAGCGGGAGGATAGATACGCAGTATTTT. It is translated as CASTSGTSGRIDTQYF.

This clone has only one observation. The chain couples TRBV4-3 to TRBJ2-3, with a tentative D call TRBD2 (6 bases). The CDR3 is 16 amino acids. Germline CDR1 and CDR2: LGHNA and YSLEER. Trimming shortened V by 3 bases and J by 1 base, and 14 bases separated the two germline ends. The CDR3 nucleotides read TGCGCCAGCAGCCAGGGAGGACTACCCGGCACAGATACGCAGTATTTT. This codes for CASSQGGLPGTDTQYF.

The CDR3 here is CASSKPETGSYEQYF. CDR3 sequence (DNA): TGTGCCAGCAGCAAACCCGAGACAGGGTCCTACGAGCAGTACTTC. V is TRBV21-1 and J is TRBJ2-7; TRBD1 reflects the table's D call only, with no check against the DNA. TRBV21-1 is a known pseudogene. The CDR3 has 15 residues.

The chain carries TRBV27 and TRBJ2-3, with TRBD2 identical over 12 bases. Trimming at V came to 5 bases and at J to 1 base, leaving 16 bases not matched to a gene. Germline CDR1 and CDR2: MNHEY and SMNVEV (reference sequence). This CDR3 comprises 20 residues. The CDR3 spells CASSLRDPGTSGPRTDTQYF. The DNA for the CDR3 is TGTGCCAGCAGTCTTCGGGACCCAGGGACTAGCGGGCCCCGCACAGATACGCAGTATTTT.

This clone was picked up one time. This rearrangement joins TRBV13 to TRBJ1-4, with D tentatively TRBD1 (6 bases). V was clipped by 4 bases and J by 0 bases, with 18 bases between them. CDR3 size: 18 residues. From germline, CDR1 is PRHDT and CDR2 FYEKMQ (reference sequence). DNA of the CDR3: TGTGCCAGCAGCTCCAGGACAGTACTAAACGCAACTAATGAAAAACTGTTTTTT. Translation: CASSSRTVLNATNEKLFF.

This clone appeared a single time. This rearrangement joins TRBV2 to TRBJ1-2; the D is unclear. V was pared by 3 bases and J by 3 bases, with 14 bases between. This CDR3 is built from 15 residues. Germline V gives CDR1 SNHLY, CDR2 FYNNEI. The CDR3 region is CASSDSRRRHYGYTF. The CDR3 DNA follows: TGTGCCAGCAGTGATTCGCGCAGGCGTCACTATGGCTACACCTTC.

V usage is TRBV28 and J usage is TRBJ1-2; no firm D call. The CDR3 totals 15 residues. Trimming shortened V by 3 bases and J by 2 bases, and 13 bases separated the two germline ends. The germline V gene encodes CDR1 MDHEN and CDR2 SYDVKM. DNA for the CDR3: TGTGCCAGCAGTTTCGGTATTGGGCAGAACTATGGCTACACCTTC. It specifies CASSFGIGQNYGYTF.

Written as DNA, the CDR3 is TGCGCCAGCAGCCTCCAGACTAGCGGGAGGGCCCAAGAGACCCAGTACTTC. It is translated as CASSLQTSGRAQETQYF. The rearrangement links TRBV5-1 to TRBJ2-5; 14 positions agree with TRBD2. Trimming removed 4 bases from V and 1 base from J; junction bases left unmatched: 6. The CDR3 length is 17 residues. The germline CDR1 and CDR2 sequences are SGHRS and YFSETQ. The complete variable domain, with remaining parts taken from reference TRBV5-1 and TRBJ2-5, reads KAGVTQTPRYLIKTRGQQVTLSCSPISGHRSVSWYQQTPGQGLQFLFEYFSETQRNKGNFPGRFSGRQFSNSRSEMNVSTLELGDSALYLCASSLQTSGRAQETQYFGPGTRLLVL.

This chain uses TRBV2 with TRBJ2-1, with 8 bases identical to TRBD1. The CDR3 is 14 amino acids. Germline V gene sequence: CDR1 SNHLY, CDR2 FYNNEI. Losses at the gene ends were 6 bases for V and 7 bases for J; bases not matched to a gene: 8. For the CDR3, the DNA is TGTGCCAGCAGCCGTGGACAGGGATTAAATGAGCAGTTCTTC. It yields the protein CASSRGQGLNEQFF.